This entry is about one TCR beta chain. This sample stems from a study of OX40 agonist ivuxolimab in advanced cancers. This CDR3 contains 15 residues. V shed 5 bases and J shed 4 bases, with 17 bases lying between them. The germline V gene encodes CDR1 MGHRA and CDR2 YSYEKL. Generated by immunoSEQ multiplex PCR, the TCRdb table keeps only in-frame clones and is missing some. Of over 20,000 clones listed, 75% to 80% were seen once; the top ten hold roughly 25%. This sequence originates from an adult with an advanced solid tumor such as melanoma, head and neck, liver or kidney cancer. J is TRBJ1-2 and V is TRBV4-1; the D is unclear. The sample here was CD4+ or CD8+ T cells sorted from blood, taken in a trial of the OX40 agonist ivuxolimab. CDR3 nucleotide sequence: TGCGCCAGCAGCTATCCAGACCAGTCCCTCTATGGCTACACCTTC. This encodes CASSYPDQSLYGYTF.